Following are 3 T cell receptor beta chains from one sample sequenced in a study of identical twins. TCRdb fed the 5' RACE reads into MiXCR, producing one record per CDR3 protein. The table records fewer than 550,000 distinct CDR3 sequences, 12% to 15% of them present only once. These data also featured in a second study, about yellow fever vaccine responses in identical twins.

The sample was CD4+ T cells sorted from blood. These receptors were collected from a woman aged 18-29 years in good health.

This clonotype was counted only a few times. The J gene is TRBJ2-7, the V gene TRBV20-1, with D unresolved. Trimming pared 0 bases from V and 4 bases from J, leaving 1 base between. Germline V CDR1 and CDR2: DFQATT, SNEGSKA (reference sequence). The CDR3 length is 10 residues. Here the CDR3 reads CSAREYEQYV. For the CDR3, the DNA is TGCAGTGCTAGAGAGTACGAGCAGTACGTC.

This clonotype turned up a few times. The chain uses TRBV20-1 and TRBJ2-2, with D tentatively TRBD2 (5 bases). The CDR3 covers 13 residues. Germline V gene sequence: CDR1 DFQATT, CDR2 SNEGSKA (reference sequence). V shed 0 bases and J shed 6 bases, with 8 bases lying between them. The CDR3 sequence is CSARDRGAGELFF. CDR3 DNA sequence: TGCAGTGCTAGAGATCGGGGAGCCGGGGAGCTGTTTTTT.

In DNA form, the CDR3 reads TGTGCCATCAGTACAGGGGTGGCTAATGAAAAACTGTTTTTT. Translated: CAISTGVANEKLFF. The chain joins TRBV10-3 to TRBJ1-4, with 7 bases that match TRBD1. Germline values: CDR1 ENHRY, CDR2 SYGVKD. The CDR3 contains 14 residues. V gave up 5 bases and J gave up 3 bases; unmatched junction bases: 3.